This TCR beta chain was observed in a study of naive and memory T cell subsets. Findings of the study overall: Naive repertoires, especially CD8, held a few larger clonotypes, possibly memory cells re-expressing CD45RA. A clonotype means one alpha or beta sequence, not an alpha/beta pair. TCR abundance followed a power law differing between naive and memory subsets.

The beta constant-region primer was an equimolar mix of two oligonucleotides covering TRBC1 and TRBC2. Four rounds of PCR amplified the ligated cDNA using nested alpha and beta constant-region primers plus SP2. MiXCR, applied by TCRdb to the UMI-ligation and nested PCR reads, yields one record per CDR3 protein. Counted here are 130,000 to 150,000 distinct CDR3 sequences, 22% occurring once; the ten biggest clones make up roughly 0.1%. CDR1 and CDR2 (germline): DFQATT, SNEGSKA (reference sequence). V shed 0 bases and J shed 10 bases, with 21 bases lying between them. This CDR3 has 15 amino acids. Four subsets defined by CD45RA and CD27 were sorted after CD3, CD4, CD8 and live/dead staining. Note on this clonotype: What it binds is not known.

The sequenced sample was naive CD4+ T cells from blood. The receptor comes from a human donor in good health. The chain recombines TRBV20-1 with TRBJ1-2, with D unclear. CDR3 DNA: TGCAGTGCTAGAGATCCTCGGAGGCAGACTATGACCTACACCTTC. It translates to CSARDPRRQTMTYTF.